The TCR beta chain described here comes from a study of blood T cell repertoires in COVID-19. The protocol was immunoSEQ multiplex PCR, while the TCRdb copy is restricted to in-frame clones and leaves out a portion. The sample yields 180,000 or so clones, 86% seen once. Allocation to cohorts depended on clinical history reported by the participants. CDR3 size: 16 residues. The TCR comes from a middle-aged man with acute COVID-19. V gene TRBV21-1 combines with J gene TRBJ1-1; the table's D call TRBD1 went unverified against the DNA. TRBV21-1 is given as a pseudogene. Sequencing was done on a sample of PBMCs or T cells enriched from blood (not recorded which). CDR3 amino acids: CASSKGTVVGSTEAFF. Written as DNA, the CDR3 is TGTGCCAGCAGCAAAGGAACAGTAGTAGGTAGCACTGAAGCTTTCTTT.